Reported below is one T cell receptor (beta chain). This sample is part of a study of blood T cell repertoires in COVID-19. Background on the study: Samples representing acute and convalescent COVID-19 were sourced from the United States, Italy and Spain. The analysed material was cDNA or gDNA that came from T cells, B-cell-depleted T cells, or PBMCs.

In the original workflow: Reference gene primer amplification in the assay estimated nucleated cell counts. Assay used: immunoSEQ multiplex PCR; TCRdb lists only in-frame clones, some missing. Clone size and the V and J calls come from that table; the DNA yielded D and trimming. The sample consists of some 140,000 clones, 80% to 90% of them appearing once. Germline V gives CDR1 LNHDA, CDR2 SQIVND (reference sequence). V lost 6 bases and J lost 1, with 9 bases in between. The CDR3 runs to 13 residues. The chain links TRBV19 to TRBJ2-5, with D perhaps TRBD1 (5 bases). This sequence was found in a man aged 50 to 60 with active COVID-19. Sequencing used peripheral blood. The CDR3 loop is CASSSDSQETQYF. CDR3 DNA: TGTGCCAGTAGCAGCGACAGCCAAGAGACCCAGTACTTC.